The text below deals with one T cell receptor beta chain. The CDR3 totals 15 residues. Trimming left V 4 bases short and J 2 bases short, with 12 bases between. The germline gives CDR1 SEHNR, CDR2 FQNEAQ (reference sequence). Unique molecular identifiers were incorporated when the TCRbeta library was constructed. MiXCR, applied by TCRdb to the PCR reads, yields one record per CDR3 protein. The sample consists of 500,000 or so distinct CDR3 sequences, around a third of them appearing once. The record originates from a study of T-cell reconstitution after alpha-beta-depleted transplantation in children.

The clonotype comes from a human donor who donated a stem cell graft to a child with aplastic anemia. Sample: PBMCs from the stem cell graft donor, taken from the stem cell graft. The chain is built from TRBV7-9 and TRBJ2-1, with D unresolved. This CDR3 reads CASSSPQTPYNEQFF. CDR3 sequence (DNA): TGTGCCAGCAGCTCACCCCAAACGCCCTACAATGAGCAGTTCTTC.